The next 25 T cell receptor beta chains were all read from a single sample in a study of human T cells and chemical hapten exposure. TCRdb re-analysed the RACE reads in MiXCR, keeping a single row per CDR3 protein. The sample shows about 190,000 distinct CDR3 sequences, under 25% of them seen only once. Specified time point: patch test 3, about 24 weeks after DPC sensitization. Indicated treatment: therapeutic diphenylcyclopropenone sensitization with weekly scalp DPC. Sequenced material: whole blood, taken in connection with sensitization to the hapten diphenylcyclopropenone (DPC). Source of these receptors: a woman aged 35 to 49 with alopecia areata. Some clones in this sample may be carry-over from other donors' samples.

This clonotype was observed at least ten times. The chain links TRBV29-1 to TRBJ1-2; 7 bases map to TRBD1. This CDR3 comprises 13 residues. V lost 6 bases to trimming and J lost 3 bases; unmatched junction nucleotides: 7. The germline V gene encodes CDR1 SQVTM and CDR2 ANQGSEA. The CDR3 reads CSVAQGTDYGYTF. In DNA, the CDR3 is TGCAGCGTCGCACAGGGGACGGACTATGGCTACACCTTC.

This clonotype has a handful of counts. The chain joins TRBV29-1 to TRBJ2-7; 8 positions match TRBD1. The ends lost 4 bases at V and 0 bases at J; junction bases unmatched: 5. Germline values: CDR1 SQVTM, CDR2 ANQGSEA. CDR3 length: 14 residues. CDR3 DNA: TGCAGCGTTGGCGGGACAGGCCTCTCCTACGAGCAGTACTTC. Encoded protein: CSVGGTGLSYEQYF.

The chain joins TRBV7-9 to TRBJ2-1, with TRBD2 matching 7 bases. CDR1 is SEHNR and CDR2 is FQNEAQ in the germline V gene (reference sequence). The CDR3 is 13 residues long. V gave up 5 bases and J gave up 9 bases; unmatched junction bases: 7. CDR3 sequence: CASSTGLDAEQFF. The DNA of the CDR3 is TGTGCCAGCAGCACCGGACTAGACGCTGAGCAGTTCTTC.

The genes are TRBV27 and TRBJ1-1; D might be TRBD1 (5 bases). The CDR3 has 13 residues. Trimming removed 2 bases from V and 8 bases from J, with 12 bases in between. CDR1 and CDR2 (germline): MNHEY, SMNVEV (reference sequence). The CDR3, as DNA: TGTGCCAGCAGTTTAGGGTCTGGGGGGGAAGCTTTCTTT. Its translation is CASSLGSGGEAFF.

The rearrangement uses TRBV29-1 and TRBJ2-5; D is unresolved. CDR1 is SQVTM, CDR2 ANQGSEA, per germline. The ends were cut back, 7 bases at V and 1 base at J, with 4 bases in the middle. The CDR3 covers 10 residues. CDR3 in amino acids: CSGAQETQYF. As DNA, the CDR3 is TGCAGCGGAGCCCAAGAGACCCAGTACTTC.

The chain employs TRBV29-1 and TRBJ2-3; 8 positions match TRBD2. This CDR3 has 14 residues. Germline CDR1 is SQVTM and CDR2 is ANQGSEA. V dropped 1 base and J dropped 5; count of bases not matched to a gene: 5. The CDR3 DNA reads as TGCAGCGTTGAAGGGGTGCTAGCGGGAGATACGCAGTATTTT. Translated: CSVEGVLAGDTQYF.

Only one count was recorded for this clonotype. The chain is built from TRBV6-5 and TRBJ1-5; no definite D call. The CDR3 has 14 residues. Per germline, CDR1 MNHEY and CDR2 SVGAGI. V was trimmed by 2 bases and J by 4 bases, leaving 9 bases between them. DNA for the CDR3: TGTGCCAGCAGTTACGCAGGTTTTAATCAGCCCCAGCATTTT. Amino acid sequence: CASSYAGFNQPQHF.

This clonotype was counted at least ten times. The rearrangement links TRBV10-3 to TRBJ2-1, with 12 bases fitting TRBD2. With V trimmed by 7 bases and J by 7 bases, 5 bases remained unmatched. The length of the CDR3 is 14 residues. CDR1 and CDR2 (germline): ENHRY, SYGVKD. CDR3 sequence: CAITKGTSGNEQFF. DNA for the CDR3: TGTGCCATCACTAAGGGGACTAGCGGGAATGAGCAGTTCTTC.

This chain uses TRBV18 with TRBJ2-3; no clear D gene. CDR3 length: 16 residues. V was shortened by 0 bases and J by 0 bases, with 10 bases between the two germline ends. Per the germline V gene, CDR1 is KGHSH and CDR2 is LQKENI. CDR3 protein: CASSPPSVYSTDTQYF. CDR3 DNA: TGTGCCAGCTCACCACCCTCGGTATATAGCACAGATACGCAGTATTTT.

This clonotype was picked up a small number of times. The V gene is TRBV29-1, the J gene TRBJ1-2, with D unclear. This CDR3 region has 12 residues. Germline lookup yields CDR1 SQVTM and CDR2 ANQGSEA. Trimming took off 4 bases at V and 0 bases at J, with 6 bases between the two ends. CDR3 amino acids: CSVGGTNYGYTF. The CDR3 DNA sequence: TGCAGCGTTGGAGGGACTAACTATGGCTACACCTTC.

This clonotype has a handful of counts. This sequence joins TRBV15 and TRBJ2-5, with a tentative D call TRBD2 (6 bases). V lost 0 bases and J lost 3, with 8 bases in between. Germline CDR1 and CDR2: LNHNV and YYDKDF (reference sequence). The CDR3 is 14 amino acids. CDR3 nucleotides: TGTGCCACCAGCAGAGATCAGCGGGAAGAGACCCAGTACTTC. Translating it yields CATSRDQREETQYF.

The J gene is TRBJ2-1, the V gene TRBV20-1; 11 nucleotides align to TRBD1. Germline V gene sequence: CDR1 DFQATT, CDR2 SNEGSKA (reference sequence). The CDR3 sequence is 16 residues long. Trimming cost V 0 bases and J 6 bases; bases outside gene matches: 7. The CDR3 bases are TGCAGTGCTAGAGAACCGGGACAGGGGGGACGCAATGAGCAGTTCTTC. This codes for CSAREPGQGGRNEQFF.

The chain is built from TRBV2 and TRBJ2-1; the D is unclear. CDR3 size: 11 residues. V lost 5 bases, J lost 8 bases, and 7 bases lay in between. Germline CDR1 SNHLY, CDR2 FYNNEI. The CDR3 spells CASSNLDEQFF. Written as DNA, the CDR3 is TGTGCCAGCAGTAACCTAGATGAGCAGTTCTTC. Supplemented by reference TRBV2 and TRBJ2-1, the full variable domain reads EPEVTQTPSHQVTQMGQEVILRCVPISNHLYFYWYRQILGQKVEFLVSFYNNEISEKSEIFDDQFSVERPDGSNFTLKIRSTKLEDSAMYFCASSNLDEQFFGPGTRLTVL.

This chain uses TRBV6-2 or TRBV6-3 with TRBJ2-7; no clear D gene. From germline, CDR1 is MNHEY and CDR2 SVGEGT. This CDR3 spans 13 amino acids. With 4 bases removed from V and 1 base from J, the gap between germline ends came to 8 bases. CDR3 DNA sequence: TGTGCCAGCAGTTCCACCCTATCCTACGAGCAGTACTTC. This sequence encodes CASSSTLSYEQYF.

This chain links TRBV9 with TRBJ2-6, with no clear D. CDR3 length: 14 amino acids. Germline V lookup: CDR1 SGDLS, CDR2 YYNGEE. V was cut by 2 bases and J by 3 bases, with 6 bases left in between. The CDR3 region is CASSVRLGANVLTF. The DNA of the CDR3 is TGTGCCAGCAGCGTTAGACTTGGGGCCAACGTCCTGACTTTC.

This clonotype was seen at least ten times. The chain carries TRBV20-1 and TRBJ2-3; TRBD2 aligns across 12 bases. Germline V lookup: CDR1 DFQATT, CDR2 SNEGSKA (reference sequence). There are 17 residues in the CDR3. The J segment lost 3 bases and the V segment lost 6 bases, leaving 13 bases of the junction unmatched. The CDR3 nucleotides read TGCAGTGCAGTATCTCTAGCGGGAGGGGGTGAAACAGATACGCAGTATTTT. Its protein is CSAVSLAGGGETDTQYF.

This clonotype has ten or more counts. CDR3 sequence: CASSHGAGQLGEQYF. The CDR3 region has the DNA TGCGCCAGCAGCCACGGAGCTGGACAGTTGGGAGAGCAGTACTTC. V gene TRBV4-3 combines with J gene TRBJ2-7; D might be TRBD1 (6 bases). CDR1 is LGHNA and CDR2 is YSLEER in the germline V gene. Between the trimmed V and J ends, which lost 3 bases and 7 bases, there was a span of 19 bases. The CDR3 loop spans 15 amino acids.

This sequence joins TRBV29-1 and TRBJ1-5; no firm D call. Deletions cut 8 bases from V and 7 bases from J, with 21 bases between. The V gene's germline CDR1 is SQVTM and CDR2 ANQGSEA. This CDR3 contains 14 residues. The CDR3 DNA follows: TGCAGCCCTACCCGACGGGCATCGGGGCAGCCCCAGCATTTT. It yields the protein CSPTRRASGQPQHF.

This chain uses TRBV6-1 with TRBJ1-2, with 7 bases that match TRBD1. J lost 6 bases, V lost 1 base, and 11 bases had no gene match. This CDR3 contains 16 residues. Germline V gene data show CDR1 as MNHNS and CDR2 as SASEGT. The chain's CDR3 is CASSEGYRGGAHGYTF. DNA of the CDR3: TGTGCCAGCAGTGAAGGGTACAGGGGTGGGGCGCATGGCTACACCTTC.

The rearrangement links TRBV27 to TRBJ2-7; a weak D match, TRBD2 (7 bases). The CDR3 totals 14 residues. Germline V CDR1 and CDR2: MNHEY, SMNVEV (reference sequence). V lost 7 bases and J 6 bases, leaving 19 bases between the germline ends. The CDR3 DNA sequence: TGTGCCAGCACCGGGGGGCCTGCGGCTTCCGAGCAGTACTTC. The encoded protein is CASTGGPAASEQYF.

This clonotype was picked up a small number of times. This chain joins TRBV27 and TRBJ1-6, with D unclear. This CDR3 is 16 amino acids long. Germline V gene sequence: CDR1 MNHEY, CDR2 SMNVEV (reference sequence). V was trimmed by 3 bases and J by 5 bases, leaving 14 bases between them. CDR3 nucleotide sequence: TGTGCCAGCAGTTTTATGTCAGGCCTGAATAATTCACCCCTCCACTTT. Residues: CASSFMSGLNNSPLHF.

This clonotype was seen a handful of times. The chain uses TRBV20-1 and TRBJ2-7, with 12 bases aligning to TRBD1. After removal of 6 bases from V and 6 bases from J, the junction contained 9 bases not matched to a gene. CDR1 is DFQATT and CDR2 is SNEGSKA in the germline V gene (reference sequence). The CDR3 is 14 amino acids. The CDR3 DNA sequence: TGCAGTGCCCTAACAGGGACAGGGGGCTTCGAGCAGTACTTC. Translation: CSALTGTGGFEQYF.

The rearrangement uses TRBV15 and TRBJ1-2; no clear D. Germline lookup yields CDR1 LNHNV and CDR2 YYDKDF (reference sequence). There are 14 residues in the CDR3. V shed 3 bases and J shed 6 bases, with 14 bases lying between them. CDR3 coding DNA: TGTGCCACCAGCAGGGCTCAGTTGGACCATGGCTACACCTTC. Translation gives CATSRAQLDHGYTF.

About this clonotype: At one boundary the junction diverges from the germline segment, which might be a read error. The genes are TRBV7-2 and TRBJ2-1; D tentatively fits TRBD1 or TRBD2 (6 bases each). Germline V gene sequence: CDR1 SGHTA, CDR2 FQGNSA. The length of the CDR3 is 12 residues. In nucleotides, the CDR3 is TGTGCCAGCAGCTTAGACGGGGGCGGGGACACTTTC. Amino acid sequence: CASSLDGGGDTF.

The rearrangement joins TRBV10-3 to TRBJ2-7, with a tentative D call TRBD2 (5 bases). V shed 5 bases and J shed 0 bases, with 14 bases lying between them. This CDR3 comprises 15 residues. The V gene's germline CDR1 is ENHRY and CDR2 SYGVKD. CDR3 residues: CAISNTGSHSYEQYF. CDR3 nucleotide sequence: TGTGCCATCAGTAACACGGGATCTCACTCCTACGAGCAGTACTTC.